Listed below are T cell receptor beta chains from one sample, sequenced in a study of T-cell memory formation after mild COVID-19. MiXCR, run by TCRdb on the 5' RACE reads, gives a single entry per CDR3 protein. Counted here are 150,000 to 200,000 distinct CDR3 sequences, approximately 16% occurring once; the ten biggest clones make up roughly 1.9%. The material sequenced was PBMCs or a T cell subset sorted from them (not recorded which). These receptors all stem from an adult woman who had mild COVID-19 (a few samples of this study predate the infection). Cell type and time point are not known. Each CDR3 is given with its conserved first and last residue. Each record gives: V gene, J gene, D gene, clone size, CDR3 DNA, CDR3 protein. A D gene is named only where the DNA matches it firmly. The size field is filled for only some rows; it gives once, few, many or a size class.

V gene: TRBV6-2/TRBV6-3; J gene: TRBJ2-3; D gene: TRBD2; clone size: few; CDR3 DNA: TGTGCCAGCAGACCTCTAGCGGGTCTCCCAGCAGATACGCAGTATTTT; CDR3 protein: CASRPLAGLPADTQYF
V gene: TRBV18; J gene: TRBJ2-1; D gene: NA; clone size: NA; CDR3 DNA: TGTGCCAGCTCACCACCCTACAGCCGCCTAGACAATGAGCAGTTCTTC; CDR3 protein: CASSPPYSRLDNEQFF
V gene: TRBV6-5; J gene: TRBJ2-2; D gene: NA; clone size: few; CDR3 DNA: TGTGCCAGCAGCCGGGACAAACCGAACACCGGGGAGCTGTTTTTT; CDR3 protein: CASSRDKPNTGELFF
V gene: TRBV24-1; J gene: TRBJ1-4; D gene: NA; clone size: NA; CDR3 DNA: TGTGCCACCAGTGACCCTCGGTCCCGAGATGAAAAACTGTTTTTT; CDR3 protein: CATSDPRSRDEKLFF
V gene: TRBV20-1; J gene: TRBJ2-2; D gene: NA; clone size: few; CDR3 DNA: TGCAGTGCTAGAGGGGCAGGGGTAGTCACCGGGGAGCTGTTTTTT; CDR3 protein: CSARGAGVVTGELFF
V gene: TRBV7-2; J gene: TRBJ2-3; D gene: NA; clone size: NA; CDR3 DNA: TGTGACAGCAGCTATGCGGGAGATACGCAGTATTTT; CDR3 protein: CDSSYAGDTQYF
V gene: TRBV12-3/TRBV12-4; J gene: TRBJ1-2; D gene: TRBD1; clone size: few; CDR3 DNA: TGTGCCAGCAGCCTAAGGGAGGGGGCGCCCGGCTACACCTTC; CDR3 protein: CASSLREGAPGYTF
V gene: TRBV18; J gene: TRBJ1-5; D gene: NA; clone size: NA; CDR3 DNA: TGTGCCAGCTCACCTTGGACAGTTAGCAATCAGCCCCAGCATTTT; CDR3 protein: CASSPWTVSNQPQHF
V gene: TRBV5-1; J gene: TRBJ2-7; D gene: TRBD2; clone size: many; CDR3 DNA: TGCGCCAGCAGCTTGGTCGGCGGGGGCTCCTACGAGCAGTACTTC; CDR3 protein: CASSLVGGGSYEQYF
V gene: TRBV4-3; J gene: TRBJ2-7; D gene: NA; clone size: few; CDR3 DNA: TGCGCCAGCAGCCAAGATTTGGGGTTGAGGCAGTACTTC; CDR3 protein: CASSQDLGLRQYF
V gene: TRBV20-1; J gene: TRBJ2-7; D gene: TRBD2; clone size: NA; CDR3 DNA: TGCAGTGCCCAGGGACTAGCGGGAAGGACCTCCTACGAGCAGTACTTC; CDR3 protein: CSAQGLAGRTSYEQYF
V gene: TRBV12-3/TRBV12-4; J gene: TRBJ1-6; D gene: NA; clone size: few; CDR3 DNA: TGTGCCAGCAGTAGGTCGGGGCCACCCCTCCACTTT; CDR3 protein: CASSRSGPPLHF
V gene: TRBV19; J gene: TRBJ2-7; D gene: TRBD2; clone size: few; CDR3 DNA: TGTGCCAGTAGTATCAGACTAGCGGATTCCTACGAGCAGTACTTC; CDR3 protein: CASSIRLADSYEQYF
V gene: TRBV7-9; J gene: TRBJ2-4; D gene: NA; clone size: medium-sized; CDR3 DNA: TGTGCCAGCAGCTTAGGGGCGGGGCATCTGGACATTCAGTACTTC; CDR3 protein: CASSLGAGHLDIQYF
V gene: TRBV10-3; J gene: TRBJ2-5; D gene: TRBD1; clone size: NA; CDR3 DNA: TGTGCCATCAGTGGTACAGGGGGCATGGAGACCCAGTACTTC; CDR3 protein: CAISGTGGMETQYF
V gene: TRBV14; J gene: TRBJ2-5; D gene: TRBD2; clone size: few; CDR3 DNA: TGTGCCAGCAGCAGGGGAGGGACTCTACAAGAGACCCAGTACTTC; CDR3 protein: CASSRGGTLQETQYF
V gene: TRBV10-3; J gene: TRBJ2-5; D gene: NA; clone size: few; CDR3 DNA: TGTGCCATCAATGCGCAGCCCCAAGAGACCCAGTACTTC; CDR3 protein: CAINAQPQETQYF
V gene: TRBV29-1; J gene: TRBJ2-1; D gene: TRBD2; clone size: NA; CDR3 DNA: TGCAGCGGTCGACTATCGGGGGGCTACAATGAGCAGTTCTTC; CDR3 protein: CSGRLSGGYNEQFF
V gene: TRBV7-8; J gene: TRBJ2-5; D gene: NA; clone size: NA; CDR3 DNA: TGTGCCAGCAGCTTTGGGAGAGGGGAGACCCAGTACTTC; CDR3 protein: CASSFGRGETQYF
V gene: TRBV7-8; J gene: TRBJ2-1; D gene: NA; clone size: many; CDR3 DNA: TGTGCCAGCAGCCCCACCAGGGACAATGAGCAGTTCTTC; CDR3 protein: CASSPTRDNEQFF
V gene: TRBV20-1; J gene: TRBJ2-7; D gene: NA; clone size: once; CDR3 DNA: TGCAGTGCCCACAGAGAGCTGCTCCACTACGAGCAGTACTTC; CDR3 protein: CSAHRELLHYEQYF
V gene: TRBV9; J gene: TRBJ1-2; D gene: NA; clone size: few; CDR3 DNA: TGTGCCAGCAGCGTAGATGGACACGGGAGGTATGGCTACACCTTC; CDR3 protein: CASSVDGHGRYGYTF
V gene: TRBV3-1; J gene: TRBJ2-3; D gene: TRBD2; clone size: few; CDR3 DNA: TGTGCCAGCAGCCATAACGCGGGAGCTTCAGATACGCAGTATTTT; CDR3 protein: CASSHNAGASDTQYF
V gene: TRBV10-3; J gene: TRBJ1-1; D gene: NA; clone size: many; CDR3 DNA: TGTGCCACCTCCCAGCCCAGGGGGAACACTGAAGCTTTCTTT; CDR3 protein: CATSQPRGNTEAFF
V gene: TRBV3-1; J gene: TRBJ1-2; D gene: NA; clone size: NA; CDR3 DNA: TGTGCCAGCAGCCATACAGATTTGGGTGGCTACACCTTC; CDR3 protein: CASSHTDLGGYTF
V gene: TRBV20-1; J gene: TRBJ1-5; D gene: NA; clone size: few; CDR3 DNA: TGCAGTGCTAGTATCGCTGGGAATAGCAATCAGCCCCAGCATTTT; CDR3 protein: CSASIAGNSNQPQHF
V gene: TRBV2; J gene: TRBJ1-2; D gene: TRBD1; clone size: few; CDR3 DNA: TGTGCCAGCAAAAAGGGGGCGCAGGTGACTGTCTACACCTTC; CDR3 protein: CASKKGAQVTVYTF
V gene: TRBV24-1; J gene: TRBJ2-7; D gene: NA; clone size: NA; CDR3 DNA: TGTGCCACCAGTGATTGGGCCAGAACCTACGAGCAGTACTTC; CDR3 protein: CATSDWARTYEQYF
V gene: TRBV7-8; J gene: TRBJ2-7; D gene: NA; clone size: few; CDR3 DNA: TGTGCCAGCAGCTTAAGAAGGGGAGTGGGGATCTCCTACGAGCAGTACTTC; CDR3 protein: CASSLRRGVGISYEQYF
V gene: TRBV7-2; J gene: TRBJ2-3; D gene: TRBD2; clone size: few; CDR3 DNA: TGTGCCAGCAGCTTATTTGGGACTACCACAGATACGCAGTATTTT; CDR3 protein: CASSLFGTTTDTQYF
V gene: TRBV7-2; J gene: TRBJ2-7; D gene: TRBD2; clone size: NA; CDR3 DNA: TGTGCCAGCAGCTCTATAGCGGGAGTCTACGAGCAGTACTTC; CDR3 protein: CASSSIAGVYEQYF
V gene: TRBV12-3/TRBV12-4; J gene: TRBJ2-5; D gene: TRBD2; clone size: few; CDR3 DNA: TGTGCCAGCAGTGTGGGGACTAGCGGGAGGGCCCAAGAGACCCAGTACTTC; CDR3 protein: CASSVGTSGRAQETQYF
V gene: TRBV5-1; J gene: TRBJ2-2; D gene: NA; clone size: few; CDR3 DNA: TGCGCCAGCAGCTTGATGTTTAGAACGGAGCCCGGGGAGCTGTTTTTT; CDR3 protein: CASSLMFRTEPGELFF
V gene: TRBV14; J gene: TRBJ1-2; D gene: NA; clone size: NA; CDR3 DNA: TGTGCCAGCAGCCAAGTTCCGGGATATGGCTACACCTTC; CDR3 protein: CASSQVPGYGYTF
V gene: TRBV24-1; J gene: TRBJ2-3; D gene: TRBD2; clone size: few; CDR3 DNA: TGTGCCACCAGTGAAGCGGGGAGAGATACGCAGTATTTT; CDR3 protein: CATSEAGRDTQYF
V gene: TRBV5-1; J gene: TRBJ2-6; D gene: NA; clone size: few; CDR3 DNA: TGCGCCAGCAGCATTCAGAGCTCTGGGGCCAACGTCCTGACTTTC; CDR3 protein: CASSIQSSGANVLTF
V gene: TRBV19; J gene: TRBJ2-3; D gene: NA; clone size: NA; CDR3 DNA: TGTGCCAGCCTAGACCGAGGGGGAACCACAGATACGCAGTATTTT; CDR3 protein: CASLDRGGTTDTQYF
V gene: TRBV3-1; J gene: TRBJ2-1; D gene: NA; clone size: few; CDR3 DNA: TGTGCCAGCAGCCAAGGGGTGGTGGATGAGCAGTTCTTC; CDR3 protein: CASSQGVVDEQFF
V gene: TRBV5-1; J gene: TRBJ2-5; D gene: NA; clone size: NA; CDR3 DNA: TGCGCCAGCAGCTTGGACCGGGGGACCCAGTACTTC; CDR3 protein: CASSLDRGTQYF
V gene: TRBV24-1; J gene: TRBJ2-3; D gene: NA; clone size: NA; CDR3 DNA: TGTGCCACCAGTGATCCTGGGCGAGGAGGCACAGATACGCAGTATTTT; CDR3 protein: CATSDPGRGGTDTQYF
V gene: TRBV12-3/TRBV12-4; J gene: TRBJ2-1; D gene: TRBD2; clone size: NA; CDR3 DNA: TGTGCCAGCTGCCCTAGCGGGAGGGCCGACAATGAGCAGTTCTTC; CDR3 protein: CASCPSGRADNEQFF
V gene: TRBV9; J gene: TRBJ2-2; D gene: TRBD1; clone size: few; CDR3 DNA: TGTGCCAGCAGCGTAGGGGCAGGGACAGCCACCGGGGAGCTGTTTTTT; CDR3 protein: CASSVGAGTATGELFF
V gene: TRBV20-1; J gene: TRBJ2-3; D gene: TRBD1; clone size: few; CDR3 DNA: TGCAGTGCTAGAGATGGTGGGACAGGGGGTAACACAGATACGCAGTATTTT; CDR3 protein: CSARDGGTGGNTDTQYF
V gene: TRBV5-8; J gene: TRBJ2-4; D gene: NA; clone size: NA; CDR3 DNA: TGTGCCAGCGTTTTGGAGGGAGGGGGCGGAAACATTCAGTACTTC; CDR3 protein: CASVLEGGGGNIQYF
V gene: TRBV7-3; J gene: TRBJ2-3; D gene: NA; clone size: few; CDR3 DNA: TGTGCCAGCAGCTTCACCCGGCGTGGTACGCAGTATTTT; CDR3 protein: CASSFTRRGTQYF
V gene: TRBV3-1; J gene: TRBJ2-7; D gene: NA; clone size: few; CDR3 DNA: TGTGCCAGCAGCCAAGTGAGCGAGCAGTACTTC; CDR3 protein: CASSQVSEQYF
V gene: TRBV18; J gene: TRBJ1-1; D gene: NA; clone size: few; CDR3 DNA: TGTGCCAGCTCACCATGGGACCAGGGAGCTGAAGCTTTCTTT; CDR3 protein: CASSPWDQGAEAFF
V gene: TRBV7-9; J gene: TRBJ2-1; D gene: TRBD2; clone size: NA; CDR3 DNA: TGTGCCAGCAGGGGAGTAAGCGGGAGGAAATATGAGCAGTTCTTC; CDR3 protein: CASRGVSGRKYEQFF
V gene: TRBV24-1; J gene: TRBJ1-6; D gene: TRBD1; clone size: few; CDR3 DNA: TGTGCCACAGACGAACCGGACAGGCGCTATAATTCACCCCTCCACTTT; CDR3 protein: CATDEPDRRYNSPLHF
V gene: TRBV5-1; J gene: TRBJ2-7; D gene: TRBD1; clone size: NA; CDR3 DNA: TGCGCCAGCAGCTTGAGACCGGGACAGGGCAAGGGCGAGCAGTACTTC; CDR3 protein: CASSLRPGQGKGEQYF
V gene: TRBV12-3/TRBV12-4; J gene: TRBJ1-5; D gene: NA; clone size: few; CDR3 DNA: TGTGCCAGCAGTCGGACGGATTATAGCAATCAGCCCCAGCATTTT; CDR3 protein: CASSRTDYSNQPQHF
V gene: TRBV12-3/TRBV12-4; J gene: TRBJ1-2; D gene: TRBD1; clone size: NA; CDR3 DNA: TGTGCCAGCAGCTCCCACGGACAGGGGAACTATGGCTACACCTTC; CDR3 protein: CASSSHGQGNYGYTF
V gene: TRBV6-1; J gene: TRBJ2-2; D gene: NA; clone size: NA; CDR3 DNA: TGTGCCAGTACTGCCGCCCAACCCAACACCGGGGAGCTGTTTTTT; CDR3 protein: CASTAAQPNTGELFF
V gene: TRBV24-1; J gene: TRBJ2-1; D gene: NA; clone size: few; CDR3 DNA: TGTGCCACCAGTGATTTGGGGTACAATGAGCAGTTCTTC; CDR3 protein: CATSDLGYNEQFF
V gene: TRBV29-1; J gene: TRBJ2-7; D gene: TRBD2; clone size: NA; CDR3 DNA: TGCAGCGTCGGACTTGAGGCCCGAAGACTAGCGGGGGGCTACGAGCAGTACTTC; CDR3 protein: CSVGLEARRLAGGYEQYF
V gene: TRBV5-6; J gene: TRBJ2-5; D gene: TRBD2; clone size: many; CDR3 DNA: TGTGCCAGCCTTGTAGCGGGGGGGCCTCAAGAGACCCAGTACTTC; CDR3 protein: CASLVAGGPQETQYF
V gene: TRBV12-3/TRBV12-4; J gene: TRBJ2-3; D gene: TRBD2; clone size: NA; CDR3 DNA: TGTGCCAGCAGCACCTGGGTCTCTAGCGGGTCCACAGATACGCAGTATTTT; CDR3 protein: CASSTWVSSGSTDTQYF